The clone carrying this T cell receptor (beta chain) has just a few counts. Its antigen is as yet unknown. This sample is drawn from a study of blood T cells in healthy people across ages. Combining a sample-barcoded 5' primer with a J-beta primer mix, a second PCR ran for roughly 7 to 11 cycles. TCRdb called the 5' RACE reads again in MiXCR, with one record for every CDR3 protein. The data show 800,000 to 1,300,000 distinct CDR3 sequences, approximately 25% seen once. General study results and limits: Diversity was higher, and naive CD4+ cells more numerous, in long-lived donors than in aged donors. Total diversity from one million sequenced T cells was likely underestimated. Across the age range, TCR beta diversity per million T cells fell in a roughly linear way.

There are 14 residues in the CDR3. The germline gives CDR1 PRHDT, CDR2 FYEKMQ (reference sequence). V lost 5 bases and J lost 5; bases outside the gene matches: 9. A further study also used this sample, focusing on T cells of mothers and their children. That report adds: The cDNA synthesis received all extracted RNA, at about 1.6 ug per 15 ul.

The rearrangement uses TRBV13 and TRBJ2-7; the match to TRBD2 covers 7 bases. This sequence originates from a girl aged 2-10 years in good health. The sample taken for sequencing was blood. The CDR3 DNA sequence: TGTGCCAGCAGCCTGGGGAGGGCCGTCCACGAGCAGTACTTC. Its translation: CASSLGRAVHEQYF.